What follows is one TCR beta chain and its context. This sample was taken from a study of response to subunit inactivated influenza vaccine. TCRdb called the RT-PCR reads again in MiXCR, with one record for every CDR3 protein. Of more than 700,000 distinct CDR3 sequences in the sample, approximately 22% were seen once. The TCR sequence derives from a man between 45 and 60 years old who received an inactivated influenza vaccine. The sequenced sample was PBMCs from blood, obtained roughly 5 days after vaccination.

The CDR3 nucleotides are TGTGCCATCAACCGACAGGGGGCGGGTAACGAGCAGTACTTC. It translates to CAINRQGAGNEQYF. This chain uses TRBV10-3 with TRBJ2-7; 10 nucleotides agree with TRBD1. The CDR3 length is 14 residues. V shed 7 bases and J 5 bases; nucleotides not matched to a gene: 8. Germline CDR1 ENHRY, CDR2 SYGVKD.